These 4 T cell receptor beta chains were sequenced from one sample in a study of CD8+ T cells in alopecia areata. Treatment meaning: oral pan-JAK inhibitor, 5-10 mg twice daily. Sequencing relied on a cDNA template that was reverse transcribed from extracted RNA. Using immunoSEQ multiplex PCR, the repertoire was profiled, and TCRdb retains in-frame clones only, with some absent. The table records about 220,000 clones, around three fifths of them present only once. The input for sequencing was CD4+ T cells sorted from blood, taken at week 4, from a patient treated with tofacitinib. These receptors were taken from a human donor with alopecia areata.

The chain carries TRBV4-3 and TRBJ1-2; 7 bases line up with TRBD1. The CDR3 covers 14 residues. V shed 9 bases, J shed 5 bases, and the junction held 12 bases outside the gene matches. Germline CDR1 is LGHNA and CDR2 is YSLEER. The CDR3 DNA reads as TGCGCCAGTACCCGGGACAGTGATATGTATGGCTACACCTTC. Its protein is CASTRDSDMYGYTF.

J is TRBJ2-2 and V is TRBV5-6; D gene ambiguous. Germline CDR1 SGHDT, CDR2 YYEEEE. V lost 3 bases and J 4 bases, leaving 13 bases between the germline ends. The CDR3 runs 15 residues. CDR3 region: CASSSNYIGTGELFF. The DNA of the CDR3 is TGTGCCAGCAGCTCCAACTATATTGGCACCGGGGAGCTGTTTTTT.

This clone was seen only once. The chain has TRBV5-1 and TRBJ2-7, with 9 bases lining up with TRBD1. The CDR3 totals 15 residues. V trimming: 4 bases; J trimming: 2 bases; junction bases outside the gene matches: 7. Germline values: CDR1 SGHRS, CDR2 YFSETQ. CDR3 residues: CASSGDRDRAYEQYF. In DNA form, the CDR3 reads TGCGCCAGCAGCGGTGATAGGGACAGGGCCTACGAGCAGTACTTC.

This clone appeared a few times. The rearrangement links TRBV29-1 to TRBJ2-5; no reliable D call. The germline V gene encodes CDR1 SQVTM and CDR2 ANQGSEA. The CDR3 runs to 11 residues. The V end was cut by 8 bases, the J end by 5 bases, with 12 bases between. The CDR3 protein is CSSKGLETQYF. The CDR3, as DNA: TGCAGCTCAAAGGGTTTGGAGACCCAGTACTTC.